Listed here is a single TCR beta chain. Its specificity is unknown. This CDR3 has 14 residues. The germline CDR1 and CDR2 sequences are SGHRS and YFSETQ. Germline trimming cut 3 bases from V and 6 bases from J; bases unmatched to any gene: 9. Sequencing used immunoSEQ multiplex PCR; TCRdb keeps in-frame clones, though not all of them. Among roughly 1.5 million clones listed, 95% to 99% were seen once. The data are from a study of shared clonotypes between healthy human individuals. Broader study findings: Few donors limited the genetic and exposure-history diversity represented. Only blood underwent sampling, and tissue repertoires likely differ. Sorted-subset samples were not fully sequenced, rarefaction indicated.

Sequenced: naive CD4+ T cells sorted from blood. The subset: CD45RA+ positively selected. This chain joins TRBV5-1 and TRBJ2-7, with 7 bases matching TRBD2. The source of this sequence is a man aged 25-40 years in good health. CDR3 sequence reads: CASSYSGGVREQYF. Here the CDR3 DNA reads TGCGCCAGCAGCTATTCGGGGGGTGTTCGCGAGCAGTACTTC. Full variable domain (remainder filled in from reference TRBV5-1 and TRBJ2-7): KAGVTQTPRYLIKTRGQQVTLSCSPISGHRSVSWYQQTPGQGLQFLFEYFSETQRNKGNFPGRFSGRQFSNSRSEMNVSTLELGDSALYLCASSYSGGVREQYFGPGTRLTVT.